What follows are 32 T cell receptor beta chains derived from one specimen sequenced in a study of cytomegalovirus exposure and HLA in healthy donors. The PCR made use of 60 Vbeta and 13 Jbeta primers. Data came from immunoSEQ multiplex PCR; TCRdb stores just in-frame clones and leaves some out. The data show 150,000 to 200,000 clones, roughly 79% seen once. The sample consisted of PBMCs. Receptor source: a man aged 18 to 29 in good health and CMV-seropositive.

CDR3 sequence (DNA): TGTGCCAGCAGCCTAAGAGGAGGGAGTGTTGGAGATACGCAGTATTTT. This translates into CASSLRGGSVGDTQYF. The J gene is TRBJ2-3, the V gene TRBV14, with D perhaps TRBD2 (6 bases). This CDR3 region has 16 residues. CDR1 SGHDN and CDR2 FVKESK come from the germline V gene. Trimming removed 4 bases at V and 5 bases at J, with 19 bases between.

J is TRBJ2-2 and V is TRBV4-3; maybe TRBD2 (6 bases). The V gene's germline CDR1 is LGHNA and CDR2 YSLEER. The CDR3 consists of 15 residues. Trimming took 4 bases from V and 5 from J, leaving 14 bases between them. DNA of the CDR3: TGCGCCAGCAGCCTCGGGACTCCAGGGACCGGGGAGCTGTTTTTT. It is translated as CASSLGTPGTGELFF.

With respect to this clone: This same CDR3 is encoded by further DNA sequences in the sample. The chain combines TRBV15 with TRBJ1-4; perhaps TRBD1 as D (5 bases). CDR1 is LNHNV, CDR2 YYDKDF, per germline (reference sequence). The CDR3 sequence is 12 residues long. The CDR3, as DNA: TGTGCTTCGGGACTCCCTAATGAAAAACTGTTTTTT. It specifies CASGLPNEKLFF.

This chain links TRBV14 with TRBJ2-1; the match to TRBD1 covers 7 bases. Germline V gene data show CDR1 as SGHDN and CDR2 as FVKESK. Trimming at V came to 4 bases and at J to 3 bases, leaving 3 bases not matched to a gene. The CDR3 extends over 14 amino acids. The CDR3 region is CASSRQGNYNEQFF. CDR3 coding DNA: TGTGCCAGCAGCCGACAGGGAAACTACAATGAGCAGTTCTTC.

This chain links TRBV18 with TRBJ1-2, with no clear D. With 8 bases removed from V and 2 bases from J, the gap between germline ends came to 15 bases. Germline assignment: CDR1 KGHSH and CDR2 LQKENI. CDR3 length: 14 amino acids. CDR3 DNA sequence: TGTGCCAGCCACCCGGCAGGATCCAACTATGGCTACACCTTC. Protein: CASHPAGSNYGYTF.

The chain carries TRBV5-4 and TRBJ1-2, with TRBD1 matching 9 bases. The CDR3 has 12 amino acids. Germline CDR1 is SGHNT and CDR2 is YYREEE (reference sequence). With 6 bases clipped from V and 8 bases from J, the junction kept 5 bases outside the gene matches. In nucleotides, the CDR3 is TGTGCCAGCACCGGGACAGGGAACGGCTACACCTTC. Its protein is CASTGTGNGYTF.

The chain is built from TRBV6-4 and TRBJ2-1; tentatively, D is TRBD1 (5 bases). V was cut by 4 bases and J by 7 bases, with 17 bases left in between. CDR1 MRHNA and CDR2 SNTAGT come from the germline V gene. This CDR3 is 15 amino acids long. The CDR3 region has the DNA TGTGCCAGCAGTGCCACTGTGGGGCTGAGGAATGAGCAGTTCTTC. Its translation is CASSATVGLRNEQFF.

The chain links TRBV10-3 to TRBJ1-1; 7 bases align to TRBD1. With 6 bases clipped from V and 3 bases from J, the junction kept 4 bases outside the gene matches. Germline V gene lookup returns CDR1 ENHRY and CDR2 SYGVKD. CDR3 size: 13 residues. The CDR3 sequence: CAIRGTGDTEAFF. In DNA form, the CDR3 reads TGTGCCATCAGGGGAACAGGGGACACTGAAGCTTTCTTT.

The chain recombines TRBV30 with TRBJ2-5, with D possibly TRBD2 on 5 matching bases. Germline CDR1 and CDR2: GTSNPN and SVGIG (reference sequence). Between the trimmed V and J ends, which lost 6 bases and 1 base, there was a span of 15 bases. This CDR3 is built from 14 residues. The CDR3 bases are TGTGCCTGCGACAAGGACGGGGTCCAAGAGACCCAGTACTTC. Translation gives CACDKDGVQETQYF.

The chain recombines TRBV7-2 with TRBJ2-1; D is possibly TRBD2 (6 bases). The CDR3 totals 15 residues. V lost 4 bases and J lost 5, with 15 bases in between. The germline V gene has CDR1 SGHTA and CDR2 FQGNSA. In DNA, the CDR3 is TGTGCCAGCAGCTCCGGACTAAGCTGGAACAATGAGCAGTTCTTC. Translation gives CASSSGLSWNNEQFF.

The sample holds a few counts of this clone. This chain connects TRBV6-1 to TRBJ1-2; a weak D match, TRBD1 (5 bases). Germline-derived CDR1 and CDR2 are MNHNS and SASEGT. The CDR3 sequence is 14 residues long. The V and J ends lost 3 bases and 7 bases respectively, with 15 bases between them. CDR3 loop: CASSDGRGIFGYTF. The CDR3 DNA reads as TGTGCCAGCAGTGATGGAAGGGGTATATTTGGCTACACCTTC.

This chain uses TRBV9 with TRBJ1-4, with D perhaps TRBD1 (6 bases). Germline values: CDR1 SGDLS, CDR2 YYNGEE. The CDR3 has 15 amino acids. With 0 bases removed from V and 4 bases from J, the gap between germline ends came to 10 bases. The CDR3 protein is CASSVGQGLNEKLFF. In nucleotides, the CDR3 is TGTGCCAGCAGCGTAGGCCAGGGGCTTAATGAAAAACTGTTTTTT.

This chain links TRBV5-1 with TRBJ1-2, with 7 bases fitting TRBD1. Germline loops: CDR1 SGHRS, CDR2 YFSETQ. Germline trimming cut 4 bases from V and 5 bases from J; bases unmatched to any gene: 11. The CDR3 has 15 residues. CDR3 residues: CASSEGQPREYGYTF. The DNA of the CDR3 is TGCGCCAGCAGCGAGGGACAGCCTAGAGAGTATGGCTACACCTTC.

This chain connects TRBV14 to TRBJ2-5; 7 bases line up with TRBD2. The CDR3 has 14 amino acids. With V trimmed by 4 bases and J by 5 bases, 7 bases remained unmatched. Per the germline V gene, CDR1 is SGHDN and CDR2 is FVKESK. The CDR3 spells CASSPRGVFETQYF. The CDR3 bases are TGTGCCAGCAGCCCCCGGGGGGTGTTTGAGACCCAGTACTTC.

The rearrangement joins TRBV28 to TRBJ2-7; TRBD2 matches 12 bases. CDR1 and CDR2 (germline): MDHEN, SYDVKM. This CDR3 contains 13 residues. After removal of 8 bases from V and 5 bases from J, the junction contained 4 bases not matched to a gene. The CDR3 DNA sequence: TGTGCCAGCGAAACTAGCGGGAGGAACGAGCAGTACTTC. The encoded protein is CASETSGRNEQYF.

This sequence joins TRBV30 and TRBJ2-2; D is undetermined. The CDR3 runs 14 residues. Germline CDR1 GTSNPN, CDR2 SVGIG (reference sequence). Trimming took 5 bases from V and 0 from J, leaving 10 bases between them. CDR3 DNA: TGTGCCTGGGTTAGCTGGGCGAACACCGGGGAGCTGTTTTTT. It is translated as CAWVSWANTGELFF.

The rearrangement links TRBV5-4 to TRBJ1-1, with a possible D match to TRBD1 (5 bases). CDR3 length: 12 amino acids. Germline V gene lookup returns CDR1 SGHNT and CDR2 YYREEE (reference sequence). V lost 4 bases to trimming and J lost 4 bases, with 8 bases between them. The DNA for the CDR3 is TGTGCCAGCAGCGGGGGGGGCACTGAAGCTTTCTTT. Its translation is CASSGGGTEAFF. The full variable domain, in which reference TRBV5-4 and TRBJ1-1 provide the parts outside the CDR3, is ETGVTQSPTHLIKTRGQQVTLRCSSQSGHNTVSWYQQALGQGPQFIFQYYREEENGRGNFPPRFSGLQFPNYSSELNVNALELDDSALYLCASSGGGTEAFFGQGTRLTVV.

This sequence joins TRBV29-1 and TRBJ2-2, with 12 nucleotides matching TRBD2. Germline V CDR1 and CDR2: SQVTM, ANQGSEA. The junction had 5 bases not matched to a gene; V was cut back by 4 bases and J by 5 bases. This CDR3 has 15 residues. CDR3 in amino acids: CSVVTSGRGTGELFF. CDR3 sequence (DNA): TGCAGCGTTGTGACTAGCGGGAGAGGGACCGGGGAGCTGTTTTTT.

This sequence joins TRBV9 and TRBJ2-1, with D uncertain. V was pared by 3 bases and J by 5 bases, with 3 bases between. Germline CDR1 and CDR2: SGDLS and YYNGEE. This CDR3 is 11 amino acids long. CDR3 region: CASSGNNEQFF. Written as DNA, the CDR3 is TGTGCCAGCAGCGGTAACAATGAGCAGTTCTTC.

This chain joins TRBV18 and TRBJ2-3, with D maybe TRBD2 (7 bases). Germline V gene sequence: CDR1 KGHSH, CDR2 LQKENI. The CDR3 is 14 amino acids. The V gene lost 2 bases and the J gene lost 6 bases, with 12 bases spanning the gap. This chain's CDR3 is CASSPGGGPDTQYF. CDR3 DNA sequence: TGTGCCAGCTCACCAGGGGGGGGGCCGGATACGCAGTATTTT.

The V and J genes are TRBV19 and TRBJ1-1; maybe TRBD1 (6 bases). The CDR3 loop spans 13 amino acids. V was trimmed by 5 bases and J by 3 bases, leaving 10 bases between them. Germline V lookup: CDR1 LNHDA, CDR2 SQIVND (reference sequence). As DNA, the CDR3 is TGTGCCAGTAGTGATACAGGGTACACTGAAGCTTTCTTT. It encodes CASSDTGYTEAFF.

A few counts support this clone. The chain recombines TRBV11-2 with TRBJ2-7; weak D call: TRBD1 (6 bases). The CDR3 sequence is 14 residues long. Germline V gene lookup returns CDR1 SGHAT and CDR2 FQNNGV. V lost 1 base, J lost 7 bases, and 14 bases lay in between. The CDR3 region is CASSLVSGAGEQYF. CDR3 DNA sequence: TGTGCCAGCAGCTTAGTATCAGGGGCCGGAGAGCAGTACTTC.

The V call is TRBV5-5, the J call TRBJ1-1; 7 bases fit TRBD1. The ends lost 4 bases at V and 4 bases at J; junction bases unmatched: 13. This CDR3 has 16 amino acids. The germline V gene has CDR1 SGHKS and CDR2 YYEKEE (reference sequence). CDR3 residues: CASSLTTGSLGTEAFF. The CDR3 DNA is TGTGCCAGCAGCCTGACGACAGGGAGTTTGGGCACTGAAGCTTTCTTT.

The CDR3 spells CASSLALHTQYF. CDR3 DNA sequence: TGTGCCAGCAGCTTAGCGCTACATACGCAGTATTTT. This chain joins TRBV7-2 and TRBJ2-3; D gene ambiguous. Germline V gene data show CDR1 as SGHTA and CDR2 as FQGNSA. V lost 0 bases and J lost 7, with 5 bases in between. This CDR3 region has 12 residues.

This clone has only a few counts. The chain uses TRBV11-2 and TRBJ2-3, with D unclear. V dropped 2 bases and J dropped 0 bases, with 3 bases sitting between them. This CDR3 has 13 residues. CDR1 is SGHAT and CDR2 is FQNNGV in the germline V gene. The CDR3 reads CASSLTSTDTQYF. CDR3 nucleotide sequence: TGTGCCAGCAGCTTAACTAGCACAGATACGCAGTATTTT.

The CDR3 DNA reads as TGCGCCAGCAGTGAGTCTCAGGGGAACACTGAAGCTTTCTTT. It yields the protein CASSESQGNTEAFF. V gene TRBV10-1 combines with J gene TRBJ1-1, with a possible D match to TRBD1 (5 bases). Germline V lookup: CDR1 WNHNN, CDR2 SYGVQD (reference sequence). Between the trimmed V and J ends, which lost 0 bases and 1 base, there was a span of 6 bases. The CDR3 has 14 residues.

The chain combines TRBV11-3 with TRBJ2-7; 9 nucleotides line up with TRBD1. CDR3 size: 14 residues. V shed 4 bases, J shed 3 bases, and the junction held 4 bases outside the gene matches. Germline CDR1 reads SGHNT; CDR2 reads YENEEA. CDR3 in amino acids: CASSSRDRDYEQYF. The CDR3 nucleotides are TGTGCCAGCAGCTCCCGGGACAGGGACTACGAGCAGTACTTC. Variable domain in full (rest from reference TRBV11-3 and TRBJ2-7): EAGVVQSPRYKIIEKKQPVAFWCNPISGHNTLYWYLQNLGQGPELLIRYENEEAVDDSQLPKDRFSAERLKGVDSTLKIQPAELGDSAVYLCASSSRDRDYEQYFGPGTRLTVT.

This chain joins TRBV27 and TRBJ2-2; 10 nucleotides align to TRBD1. The ends lost 5 bases at V and 5 bases at J; junction bases unmatched: 5. The CDR3 length is 15 residues. Germline CDR1 is MNHEY and CDR2 is SMNVEV (reference sequence). The CDR3 protein is CASSTTGGATGELFF. Here the CDR3 DNA reads TGTGCCAGCAGTACGACAGGGGGCGCGACCGGGGAGCTGTTTTTT.

A single count supports this clone. The V and J genes are TRBV27 and TRBJ2-7; the match to TRBD2 covers 13 bases. The CDR3 extends over 18 amino acids. Trimming took 3 bases from V and 1 from J; bases not matched to a gene: 9. Looked up from germline, CDR1 is MNHEY and CDR2 is SMNVEV (reference sequence). CDR3 sequence reads: CASSLRTSGSPWSYEQYF. Written as DNA, the CDR3 is TGTGCCAGCAGTTTGCGGACTAGCGGGAGTCCCTGGTCCTACGAGCAGTACTTC.

The CDR3 DNA follows: TGTGCCAGCAGTCGACCCGGGACTCAGGGTGGCTACACCTTC. Amino acids: CASSRPGTQGGYTF. V and J are TRBV25-1 and TRBJ1-2; D perhaps matches TRBD1 (5 bases). Trimming removed 5 bases from V and 7 bases from J, with 17 bases in between. The germline V gene has CDR1 MGHDK and CDR2 SYGVNS. CDR3 length equals 14 residues.

V and J are TRBV6-1 and TRBJ1-2; 7 nucleotides match TRBD1. Losses at the gene ends were 0 bases for V and 3 bases for J; bases not matched to a gene: 4. The CDR3 extends over 15 amino acids. Germline CDR1 and CDR2: MNHNS and SASEGT. CDR3 sequence: CASSEAPGGHYGYTF. CDR3 sequence (DNA): TGTGCCAGCAGTGAAGCGCCAGGGGGACACTATGGCTACACCTTC.

The chain carries TRBV6-1 and TRBJ2-1; a possible D gene is TRBD2 (5 bases). Germline lookup yields CDR1 MNHNS and CDR2 SASEGT. The CDR3 is 14 residues long. V was pared by 11 bases and J by 3 bases, with 17 bases between. CDR3 residues: CAGEKKDGYNEQFF. Here the CDR3 DNA reads TGTGCCGGGGAGAAAAAGGACGGCTACAATGAGCAGTTCTTC.